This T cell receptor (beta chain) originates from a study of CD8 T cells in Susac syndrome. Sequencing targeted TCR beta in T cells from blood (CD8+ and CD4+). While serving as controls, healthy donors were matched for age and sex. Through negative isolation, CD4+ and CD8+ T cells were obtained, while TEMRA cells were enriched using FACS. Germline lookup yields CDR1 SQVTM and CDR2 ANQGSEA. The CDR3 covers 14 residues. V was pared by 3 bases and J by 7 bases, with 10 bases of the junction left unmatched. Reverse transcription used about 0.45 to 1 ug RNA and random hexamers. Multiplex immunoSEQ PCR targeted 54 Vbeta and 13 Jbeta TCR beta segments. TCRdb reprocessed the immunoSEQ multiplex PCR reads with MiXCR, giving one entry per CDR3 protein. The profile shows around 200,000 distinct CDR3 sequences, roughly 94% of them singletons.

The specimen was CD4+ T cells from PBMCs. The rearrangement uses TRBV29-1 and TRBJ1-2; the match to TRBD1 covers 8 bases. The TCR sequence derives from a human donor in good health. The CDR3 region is CSVDSGSGGSGYTF. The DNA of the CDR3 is TGCAGCGTTGATAGTGGGTCAGGGGGCTCTGGCTACACCTTC. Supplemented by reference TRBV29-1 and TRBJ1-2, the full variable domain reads SAVISQKPSRDICQRGTSLTIQCQVDSQVTMMFWYRQQPGQSLTLIATANQGSEATYESGFVIDKFPISRPNLTFSTLTVSNMSPEDSSIYLCSVDSGSGGSGYTFGSGTRLTVV.